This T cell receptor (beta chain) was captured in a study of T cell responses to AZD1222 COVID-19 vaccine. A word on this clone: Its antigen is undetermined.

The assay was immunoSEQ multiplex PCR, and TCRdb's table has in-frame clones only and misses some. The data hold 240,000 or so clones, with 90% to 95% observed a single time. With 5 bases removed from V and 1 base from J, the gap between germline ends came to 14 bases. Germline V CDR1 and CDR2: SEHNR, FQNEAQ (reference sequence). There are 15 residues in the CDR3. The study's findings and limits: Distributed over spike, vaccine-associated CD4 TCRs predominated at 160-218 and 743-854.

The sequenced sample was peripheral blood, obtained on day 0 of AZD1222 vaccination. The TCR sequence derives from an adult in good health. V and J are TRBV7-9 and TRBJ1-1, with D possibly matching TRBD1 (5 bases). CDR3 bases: TGTGCCAGCAGCAGACCGGGACCGTCGAACACTGAAGCTTTCTTT. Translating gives CASSRPGPSNTEAFF.